This TCR beta chain was found in a study of Ad26.COV2.S vaccination and SARS-CoV-2 variants. As to treatment: some 20 received Ad26.COV2.S at low or high dose, single or two shots; 5 received placebo; per-sample allocation not given. Sampling was done on day 63 after the first vaccine or placebo injection. Looked up from germline, CDR1 is SGDLS and CDR2 is YYNGEE. V was cut by 4 bases and J by 1 base, with 14 bases left in between. This CDR3 comprises 15 residues. The repertoire was sequenced with immunoSEQ multiplex PCR; TCRdb's copy has only in-frame clones and lacks some. Among roughly 350,000 clones, 75% to 90% were seen once, and the ten largest hold about 4.6%.

V usage is TRBV9 and J usage is TRBJ1-1; D is unresolved. This specimen was peripheral blood, taken in a trial of Ad26.COV2.S vaccine versus placebo. The sequence derives from a person aged 18-65 years who received the Ad26.COV2.S COVID-19 vaccine or a placebo. In DNA, the CDR3 is TGTGCCAGCAGCACCGGCCGGCACCAGAACACTGAAGCTTTCTTT. Amino acids: CASSTGRHQNTEAFF.